This TCR beta chain derives from a study of T cell responses to AZD1222 COVID-19 vaccine. Clones were read by immunoSEQ multiplex PCR, and TCRdb kept only the in-frame ones, dropping some. The sample includes 120,000 to 150,000 clones, 85% to 90% of them seen just once. Points from the study as a whole: The repertoires were collected only after the peak T cell response.

The V end lost 6 bases, the J end lost 3 bases, and 15 bases lay between the germline ends. The CDR3 is 15 amino acids. Germline V lookup: CDR1 MRHNA, CDR2 SNTAGT. On this clone itself: Antigen: not known.

The J gene is TRBJ1-5, the V gene TRBV6-4; maybe TRBD1 (5 bases). The clonotype originates from an adult in good health. The material was peripheral blood, obtained on day 0 of AZD1222 vaccination. The CDR3 DNA is TGTGCCAGCAGAGGCCGGGACGGCTACAATCAGCCCCAGCATTTT. This gives the protein CASRGRDGYNQPQHF.